The 31 T cell receptor beta chains presented below share a single source sample, sequenced in a study of response to subunit inactivated influenza vaccine. TCRdb re-derived calls from the RT-PCR reads in MiXCR, one entry per CDR3 protein. Here the sample spans around 600,000 distinct CDR3 sequences, approximately 10% being singletons. The data were also submitted as part of a second study, on T cells expressing NK-cell markers. That source adds: cDNA encoding TCR beta was synthesized via 5'RACE template switching incorporating UMIs.

The source was PBMCs from blood, collected on the day of vaccination. The receptors here all came from a man over 45 who received an inactivated influenza vaccine.

This clonotype has ten or more counts. This chain joins TRBV27 and TRBJ1-1; perhaps TRBD1 as D (5 bases). V was cut by 0 bases and J by 4 bases, with 9 bases left in between. The CDR3 covers 14 residues. Germline values: CDR1 MNHEY, CDR2 SMNVEV (reference sequence). The CDR3 DNA reads TGTGCCAGCAGTTTATCGATGGGGGGCACTGAAGCTTTCTTT. This sequence encodes CASSLSMGGTEAFF.

This chain uses TRBV20-1 with TRBJ2-1, with 9 bases aligning to TRBD1. The V gene end was trimmed by 4 bases and the J gene end by 0 bases; junction bases not matched to a gene: 16. This CDR3 has 19 residues. CDR1 is DFQATT and CDR2 is SNEGSKA in the germline V gene (reference sequence). The CDR3 DNA sequence: TGCAGTGCTACAACCGGGACAGGGACCCCTGGGGTCTCCTACAATGAGCAGTTCTTC. This gives the protein CSATTGTGTPGVSYNEQFF.

The chain carries TRBV29-1 and TRBJ2-5; D possibly corresponds to TRBD1 (5 bases). Trimming cost V 2 bases and J 2 bases, with 9 bases left between them. This CDR3 is built from 13 residues. Germline loops: CDR1 SQVTM, CDR2 ANQGSEA. In DNA, the CDR3 is TGCAGCGTTGAAATGAACAGGCAAGAGACCCAGTACTTC. This gives the protein CSVEMNRQETQYF.

This clonotype was recorded a few times. The chain employs TRBV25-1 and TRBJ2-5; D perhaps matches TRBD2 (7 bases). Trimming stripped 0 bases from V and 1 base from J, with 15 bases between. This CDR3 has 17 residues. Germline values: CDR1 MGHDK, CDR2 SYGVNS. Written as DNA, the CDR3 is TGTGCCAGCAGTGAATACCTCGGCGGGGGCCCCCAAGAGACCCAGTACTTC. The encoded protein is CASSEYLGGGPQETQYF.

A few counts support this clonotype. The chain recombines TRBV30 with TRBJ2-2, with TRBD1 matching 9 bases. The germline V gene has CDR1 GTSNPN and CDR2 SVGIG (reference sequence). The ends lost 8 bases at V and 4 bases at J; junction bases unmatched: 8. This CDR3 contains 14 residues. The CDR3 nucleotides are TGTGCCCGTAGACAGGGGGTTATCACCGGGGAGCTGTTTTTT. It is translated as CARRQGVITGELFF. The complete variable domain, with remaining parts taken from reference TRBV30 and TRBJ2-2, reads SQTIHQWPATLVQPVGSPLSLECTVEGTSNPNLYWYRQAAGRGLQLLFYSVGIGQISSEVPQNLSASRPQDRQFILSSKKLLLSDSGFYLCARRQGVITGELFFGEGSRLTVL.

In its sample, this clonotype was seen a few times. The rearrangement joins TRBV7-8 to TRBJ2-2; 13 nucleotides align to TRBD2. The germline V gene encodes CDR1 SGHVS and CDR2 FQNEAQ. The J segment lost 3 bases and the V segment lost 5 bases, leaving 12 bases of the junction unmatched. This CDR3 contains 19 residues. The CDR3 region is CASSPKVRGTSGDTGELFF. In DNA, the CDR3 is TGTGCCAGCAGCCCAAAAGTACGGGGGACTAGCGGGGACACCGGGGAGCTGTTTTTT.

This clonotype was counted a few times. The chain combines TRBV29-1 with TRBJ2-7; no clear D. V lost 7 bases, J lost 5 bases, and 9 bases lay in between. Germline V gene lookup returns CDR1 SQVTM and CDR2 ANQGSEA. The CDR3 is 10 amino acids. The CDR3 DNA reads TGCAGCGCTGGGGATAACGAGCAGTACTTC. It is translated as CSAGDNEQYF.

The rearrangement links TRBV5-1 to TRBJ2-6, with D hard to call. Deletions cut 2 bases from V and 2 bases from J, with 11 bases between. Looked up from germline, CDR1 is SGHRS and CDR2 is YFSETQ. The CDR3 has 16 amino acids. CDR3 DNA: TGCGCCAGCAGCTTAGGTCGCCAGGCTGGGGCCAACGTCCTGACTTTC. It is translated as CASSLGRQAGANVLTF.

This clonotype was counted ten times or more. V is TRBV6-1 and J is TRBJ1-1; D is undetermined. The CDR3 extends over 13 amino acids. CDR1 and CDR2 (germline): MNHNS, SASEGT. V shed 6 bases and J shed 1 base, with 9 bases lying between them. CDR3: CASRSSGNTEAFF. DNA for the CDR3: TGTGCCAGCAGGAGCTCCGGGAACACTGAAGCTTTCTTT.

The CDR3 reads CASSQESGYFSGANVLTF. CDR3 nucleotides: TGTGCCAGCAGCCAAGAATCCGGATACTTTTCTGGGGCCAACGTCCTGACTTTC. The chain links TRBV14 to TRBJ2-6; no reliable D call. Trimming removed 0 bases at V and 1 base at J, with 13 bases between. Germline V gene lookup returns CDR1 SGHDN and CDR2 FVKESK. This CDR3 is 18 amino acids long.

A few counts support this clonotype. The V gene is TRBV15, the J gene TRBJ2-5; the match to TRBD2 covers 11 bases. V lost 3 bases to trimming and J lost 2 bases; unmatched junction nucleotides: 14. In germline, CDR1 is LNHNV, CDR2 YYDKDF (reference sequence). This CDR3 region has 19 residues. CDR3 sequence: CATSSNPRLSSGGQETQYF. Here the CDR3 DNA reads TGTGCCACCAGCAGCAATCCCAGATTGTCTAGCGGGGGGCAAGAGACCCAGTACTTC.

At least ten counts were recorded for this clonotype. The rearrangement links TRBV12-3 or TRBV12-4 to TRBJ2-7; TRBD1 agrees at 7 bases. V dropped 6 bases and J dropped 3; count of bases not matched to a gene: 8. This CDR3 has 14 residues. CDR3 in amino acids: CASSPTGEYYEQYF. Here the CDR3 DNA reads TGTGCCAGCAGCCCTACAGGGGAGTACTACGAGCAGTACTTC.

This clonotype has more than one count but fewer than ten. V and J are TRBV2 and TRBJ1-1, with D hard to call. Per germline, CDR1 SNHLY and CDR2 FYNNEI. The CDR3 loop spans 15 amino acids. Trimming left V 4 bases short and J 0 bases short, with 12 bases between. This chain's CDR3 is CASSAGRTMNTEAFF. CDR3 coding DNA: TGTGCCAGCAGTGCGGGCAGAACCATGAACACTGAAGCTTTCTTT.

This clonotype was seen ten or more times. V is TRBV7-9 and J is TRBJ1-1; the D is unclear. Trimming shortened V by 4 bases and J by 1 base, and 10 bases separated the two germline ends. This CDR3 has 14 amino acids. Germline loops: CDR1 SEHNR, CDR2 FQNEAQ (reference sequence). CDR3 sequence: CASSSTVANTEAFF. CDR3 coding DNA: TGTGCCAGCAGCTCTACAGTAGCGAACACTGAAGCTTTCTTT.

The chain carries TRBV12-3 or TRBV12-4 and TRBJ2-1; 11 bases map to TRBD2. The CDR3 has 16 amino acids. The V segment lost 6 bases and the J segment 4 bases; nucleotides outside the gene matches: 8. The CDR3 here is CASRSTGTSGYNEQFF. The CDR3 nucleotides are TGTGCCAGCAGAAGTACCGGGACTAGCGGTTACAATGAGCAGTTCTTC.

This sequence joins TRBV30 and TRBJ1-3; 8 positions match TRBD1. This CDR3 spans 13 amino acids. Germline loops: CDR1 GTSNPN, CDR2 SVGIG (reference sequence). V was pared by 5 bases and J by 4 bases, with 4 bases of the junction left unmatched. The CDR3 nucleotides read TGTGCCTGGGACAGGGGAGACGGAAACACCATATATTTT. Translating gives CAWDRGDGNTIYF.

The rearrangement links TRBV6-2 or TRBV6-3 to TRBJ2-1; no reliable D call. CDR1 is MNHEY and CDR2 is SVGEGT in the germline V gene. V was cut by 7 bases and J by 0 bases, with 13 bases left in between. This CDR3 has 15 residues. CDR3 amino acids: CASTLGRSSYNEQFF. CDR3 in DNA: TGTGCCAGCACCCTGGGAAGGAGCTCCTACAATGAGCAGTTCTTC.

V and J are TRBV7-2 and TRBJ1-1; 10 bases are shared with TRBD1. This CDR3 has 13 amino acids. Germline assignment: CDR1 SGHTA and CDR2 FQGNSA. V shed 10 bases, J shed 5 bases, and the junction held 7 bases outside the gene matches. CDR3 in DNA: TGTGCCACTGGACAGGGGGGGTTGACTGAAGCTTTCTTT. This codes for CATGQGGLTEAFF.

The chain is built from TRBV9 and TRBJ2-1; possible D gene TRBD2, 6 bases. CDR1 is SGDLS and CDR2 is YYNGEE in the germline V gene. The CDR3 runs to 16 residues. With 3 bases removed from V and 0 bases from J, the gap between germline ends came to 13 bases. The CDR3 loop reads CASSAPSASSYNEQFF. In DNA, the CDR3 is TGTGCCAGCAGCGCCCCTAGCGCAAGCTCCTACAATGAGCAGTTCTTC. Together with reference TRBV9 and TRBJ2-1, the CDR3 gives the full variable domain: DSGVTQTPKHLITATGQRVTLRCSPRSGDLSVYWYQQSLDQGLQFLIQYYNGEERAKGNILERFSAQQFPDLHSELNLSSLELGDSALYFCASSAPSASSYNEQFFGPGTRLTVL.

The chain combines TRBV5-1 with TRBJ1-1; D is unresolved. The CDR3 loop spans 15 amino acids. From germline, CDR1 is SGHRS and CDR2 YFSETQ. V dropped 5 bases and J dropped 1 base, with 15 bases sitting between them. The CDR3 DNA sequence: TGCGCCAGCAGGAAAATGTCTGGCACGAACACTGAAGCTTTCTTT. As protein: CASRKMSGTNTEAFF.

J is TRBJ2-3 and V is TRBV20-1, with TRBD2 identical over 13 bases. CDR1 is DFQATT and CDR2 is SNEGSKA in the germline V gene (reference sequence). The CDR3 extends over 16 amino acids. With V trimmed by 6 bases and J by 4 bases, 10 bases remained unmatched. CDR3 DNA sequence: TGCAGTGCCCGAACCGGGACTAGCGGGAAGGCAGATACGCAGTATTTT. Translation gives CSARTGTSGKADTQYF.

Comment on this clonotype: Here the CDR3 omits its conserved ending phenylalanine or tryptophan, so a read error is the likely source. This chain links TRBV12-3 or TRBV12-4 with TRBJ2-5, with 7 bases fitting TRBD1. V lost 5 bases, J lost 5 bases, and 11 bases stayed unmatched. The CDR3 contains 15 residues. DNA of the CDR3: TGTGCCAGCAGTCCCTCGACAGGGTTGGGGGAGACCCAGTACCTC. Amino acids: CASSPSTGLGETQYL.

This clonotype was seen only a few times. The chain links TRBV12-3 or TRBV12-4 to TRBJ2-5, with TRBD1 as a possible D gene (5 bases). CDR3 length equals 14 residues. V was clipped by 2 bases and J by 1 base, with 8 bases between them. CDR3 protein: CASSLMGLQETQYF. In DNA form, the CDR3 reads TGTGCCAGCAGTTTAATGGGGCTCCAAGAGACCCAGTACTTC.

The chain combines TRBV7-2 with TRBJ2-3; perhaps TRBD2 as D (6 bases). CDR1 SGHTA and CDR2 FQGNSA come from the germline V gene. This CDR3 has 16 residues. Trimming left V 5 bases short and J 0 bases short, with 15 bases between. The DNA for the CDR3 is TGTGCCAGCAGCCCATGGGGCGGGGTTAGCACAGATACGCAGTATTTT. Its protein is CASSPWGGVSTDTQYF.

This clonotype was counted at least ten times. The chain recombines TRBV4-3 with TRBJ2-2, with 8 bases identical to TRBD2. The CDR3 has 18 residues. Unmatched junction bases numbered 8, after V lost 0 bases and J lost 2 bases. Germline V gene sequence: CDR1 LGHNA, CDR2 YSLEER. Here the CDR3 reads CASSQDVSLAGNTGELFF. CDR3 DNA sequence: TGCGCCAGCAGCCAAGATGTATCCCTAGCGGGTAACACCGGGGAGCTGTTTTTT.

The gene calls are TRBV11-2 and TRBJ1-1; perhaps TRBD1 as D (6 bases). The germline CDR1 and CDR2 sequences are SGHAT and FQNNGV. The CDR3 is 13 residues long. Trimming shortened V by 2 bases and J by 9 bases, and 13 bases separated the two germline ends. The CDR3 DNA reads TGTGCCAGCAGCTTATTTGAAGGGGGGAAAGCTTTCTTT. It encodes CASSLFEGGKAFF. The full variable domain, with the rest looked up from reference TRBV11-2 and TRBJ1-1, is EAGVAQSPRYKIIEKRQSVAFWCNPISGHATLYWYQQILGQGPKLLIQFQNNGVVDDSQLPKDRFSAERLKGVDSTLKIQPAKLEDSAVYLCASSLFEGGKAFFGQGTRLTVV.

The gene calls are TRBV5-6 and TRBJ2-2; the match to TRBD1 covers 8 bases. Germline V gene lookup returns CDR1 SGHDT and CDR2 YYEEEE. The J segment lost 7 bases and the V segment lost 5 bases, leaving 10 bases of the junction unmatched. The length of the CDR3 is 15 residues. CDR3 DNA sequence: TGTGCCAGCAGACGAAGGACAGGGTCCATCGGGGAGCTGTTTTTT. Translated: CASRRRTGSIGELFF. Full variable domain (remainder filled in from reference TRBV5-6 and TRBJ2-2): DAGVTQSPTHLIKTRGQQVTLRCSPKSGHDTVSWYQQALGQGPQFIFQYYEEEERQRGNFPDRFSGHQFPNYSSELNVNALLLGDSALYLCASRRRTGSIGELFFGEGSRLTVL.

The sample holds a few counts of this clonotype. V is TRBV11-2 and J is TRBJ2-3; 8 bases align to TRBD2. The CDR3 has 11 amino acids. Germline V gives CDR1 SGHAT, CDR2 FQNNGV. J lost 14 bases, V lost 3 bases, and 4 bases had no gene match. The CDR3 here is CASSFSGAPYF. The CDR3 coding sequence is TGTGCCAGCAGCTTTAGCGGGGCTCCGTATTTT.

This clonotype was observed a handful of times. The chain has TRBV4-3 and TRBJ2-5; D is undetermined. CDR1 is LGHNA, CDR2 YSLEER, per germline. Trimming shortened V by 0 bases and J by 5 bases, and 19 bases separated the two germline ends. The CDR3 totals 17 residues. The CDR3 nucleotides read TGCGCCAGCAGCCAAGATCACATTCCGGGTGGTATCGAGACCCAGTACTTC. It specifies CASSQDHIPGGIETQYF.

This clonotype was recorded many times. V is TRBV30 and J is TRBJ2-1; possibly TRBD2 for D (6 bases). Trimming shortened V by 1 base and J by 8 bases, and 21 bases separated the two germline ends. This CDR3 has 16 residues. From germline, CDR1 is GTSNPN and CDR2 SVGIG (reference sequence). The CDR3 coding sequence is TGTGCCTGGAGTGATCAATGGGCGGGACCCCACTATGAGCAGTTCTTC. Its translation is CAWSDQWAGPHYEQFF.

This clonotype was observed a few times. The rearrangement links TRBV10-3 to TRBJ1-1, with 9 bases matching TRBD1. The germline V gene encodes CDR1 ENHRY and CDR2 SYGVKD. The ends lost 4 bases at V and 2 bases at J; junction bases unmatched: 8. CDR3 length: 16 residues. The DNA for the CDR3 is TGTGCCATCAGTGCACCTACGGGACAGGGAAACACTGAAGCTTTCTTT. Translating it yields CAISAPTGQGNTEAFF.